A single sample gave rise to the 12 T cell receptor beta chains below, sequenced in a study of neurological immune-mediated disorders. TCRdb ran MiXCR on the 5' RACE reads and lists one entry per CDR3 protein. The data contain around 50,000 distinct CDR3 sequences, approximately 14% of them singletons. Time point described: longitudinal time-point 2. The sample taken for sequencing was PBMCs. The receptors derive from a male donor with HTLV-1-associated myelopathy (HAM/TSP).

This clonotype was seen many times. V usage is TRBV5-1 and J usage is TRBJ2-5, with D perhaps TRBD1 (6 bases). CDR1 and CDR2 (germline): SGHRS, YFSETQ. Between the trimmed V and J ends, which lost 1 base and 3 bases, there was a span of 13 bases. The CDR3 consists of 15 residues. The DNA for the CDR3 is TGCGCCAGCAGCTTGATCGTGCCAGGGGAAGAGACCCAGTACTTC. Residues: CASSLIVPGEETQYF.

The rearrangement joins TRBV11-3 to TRBJ1-4, with D unresolved. Germline values: CDR1 SGHNT, CDR2 YENEEA. This CDR3 comprises 12 residues. V gave up 1 base and J gave up 13 bases, with 10 bases separating them. This CDR3 is CASSLVSNRLFF. CDR3 DNA sequence: TGTGCCAGCAGCTTAGTTTCAAATAGACTGTTTTTT.

This clonotype was seen repeatedly, ten times or more. The chain joins TRBV27 to TRBJ2-5; 12 bases are a match to TRBD1. The CDR3 totals 17 residues. J gave up 5 bases and V 3 bases, and 10 bases lay outside the gene matches. Germline V CDR1 and CDR2: MNHEY, SMNVEV (reference sequence). CDR3 in DNA: TGTGCCAGCAGTTTGAATCCGGGACAGGGGGCTTTCGAGACCCAGTACTTC. Amino acids: CASSLNPGQGAFETQYF.

This clonotype was recorded at least ten times. The chain couples TRBV29-1 to TRBJ2-1, with D tentatively TRBD2 (7 bases). This CDR3 has 15 amino acids. V shed 0 bases and J shed 7 bases, with 16 bases lying between them. Germline values: CDR1 SQVTM, CDR2 ANQGSEA. This chain's CDR3 is CSVEDLPGEGNEQFF. The CDR3 region has the DNA TGCAGCGTTGAAGATCTGCCAGGGGAGGGGAATGAGCAGTTCTTC.

This clonotype appeared many times. The rearrangement uses TRBV9 and TRBJ2-1; 12 bases agree with TRBD2. V lost 2 bases and J lost 8; bases outside the gene matches: 5. Germline CDR1 and CDR2: SGDLS and YYNGEE. The CDR3 is made up of 15 amino acids. Here the CDR3 DNA reads TGTGCCAGCAGCGTGAGTACTAGCGGGGGGTATGAGCAGTTCTTC. This sequence encodes CASSVSTSGGYEQFF.

Regarding this clonotype: Being one base from a much bigger clone, this may be a read error. J is TRBJ2-1 and V is TRBV12-3 or TRBV12-4; D is undetermined. The CDR3 has 17 amino acids. The V and J ends lost 10 bases and 7 bases respectively, with 29 bases between them. The CDR3 region is CANSPRGAPKKRNEQFF. CDR3 in DNA: TGTGCCAACAGCCCTCGAGGAGCTCCTAAGAAAAGAAATGAGCAGTTCTTC.

This clonotype was recorded many times. This chain uses TRBV6-1 with TRBJ2-7, with TRBD2 as a possible D gene (6 bases). Trimming took 2 bases from V and 2 from J, leaving 13 bases between them. The CDR3 consists of 15 residues. Germline V gene data show CDR1 as MNHNS and CDR2 as SASEGT. The CDR3 nucleotides read TGTGCCAGCAGTGAAATTGGTCGGGGGACCTACGAGCAGTACTTC. Translation gives CASSEIGRGTYEQYF.

This clonotype was recorded many times. The rearrangement uses TRBV25-1 and TRBJ2-1; no clear D. This CDR3 has 14 amino acids. Trimming removed 4 bases from V and 4 bases from J, with 11 bases in between. Per the germline V gene, CDR1 is MGHDK and CDR2 is SYGVNS. The CDR3 sequence: CASSGRVLYNEQFF. DNA for the CDR3: TGTGCCAGCAGTGGAAGGGTCCTATACAATGAGCAGTTCTTC.

The table lists this clonotype with many counts. CDR3 DNA: TGTGCCAGCAGCCCCTGGGGATCCTTTAGTGAAGCTTTCTTT. Residues: CASSPWGSFSEAFF. The gene calls are TRBV3-1 and TRBJ1-1; D uncertain. The germline V and J ends were trimmed by 4 bases and 7 bases, with 16 bases remaining between them. This CDR3 spans 14 amino acids. Germline CDR1 reads LGHDT; CDR2 reads YNNKEL (reference sequence).

There are many counts of this clonotype. J is TRBJ1-1 and V is TRBV6-6, with D unclear. Trimming removed 5 bases from V and 2 bases from J, with 6 bases in between. Germline loops: CDR1 MNHNY, CDR2 SVGAGI (reference sequence). The CDR3 contains 12 residues. CDR3: CASSEANTEAFF. DNA for the CDR3: TGTGCCAGCAGTGAGGCTAACACTGAAGCTTTCTTT.

The chain joins TRBV6-5 to TRBJ1-6; D perhaps matches TRBD1 (5 bases). CDR3 length: 17 residues. V was pared by 2 bases and J by 4 bases, with 15 bases between. Per germline, CDR1 MNHEY and CDR2 SVGAGI. The CDR3 DNA reads as TGTGCCAGCAGTTACAGGGGTATTTCTCAGTATAATTCACCCCTCCACTTT. Its translation is CASSYRGISQYNSPLHF.

This clonotype has a count of ten or more. This rearrangement joins TRBV6-4 to TRBJ1-5; no firm D call. The CDR3 runs 17 residues. Germline V gene lookup returns CDR1 MRHNA and CDR2 SNTAGT. Trimming took 0 bases from V and 0 from J, leaving 12 bases between them. DNA of the CDR3: TGTGCCAGCAGTGACTCGAACCGGGTCAATAGCAATCAGCCCCAGCATTTT. Translation: CASSDSNRVNSNQPQHF.